A single sample gave rise to the 12 T cell receptor beta chains below, sequenced in a study of radiotherapy plus CTLA-4 blockade in lung cancer. TCRdb's table, derived via immunoSEQ multiplex PCR, lists solely in-frame clones and lacks some. The table lists tens of thousands of clones, around 90% of them singletons. The sequencing used peripheral blood, collected from a patient treated with radiotherapy plus ipilimumab. The receptors were sampled from a human donor with non-small cell lung cancer that progressed on radiotherapy plus ipilimumab.

The V call is TRBV9, the J call TRBJ2-4; D is tentatively TRBD1 or TRBD2 (5 bases each). CDR3 length: 14 amino acids. V was clipped by 2 bases and J by 2 bases, with 8 bases between them. The germline V gene has CDR1 SGDLS and CDR2 YYNGEE. This CDR3 is CASSVGPSKNIQYF. The DNA for the CDR3 is TGTGCCAGCAGCGTGGGACCGTCCAAAAACATTCAGTACTTC.

About this clone: One end of the junction fails to match germline, which may point to a read error. This chain joins TRBV7-7 and TRBJ2-1, with D perhaps matching TRBD2 (6 bases). The CDR3 totals 15 residues. Looked up from germline, CDR1 is SSHAT and CDR2 is FNYEAQ (reference sequence). The CDR3 sequence: CASSVGRSSYNEQFF. CDR3 in DNA: TGTGCTAGCAGCGTTGGGAGGAGCTCCTACAATGAGCAGTTCTTC.

The rearrangement links TRBV7-9 to TRBJ1-2, with TRBD1 as a possible D gene (6 bases). The CDR3 is made up of 13 amino acids. Between the trimmed V and J ends, which lost 5 bases and 6 bases, there was a span of 13 bases. Germline values: CDR1 SEHNR, CDR2 FQNEAQ (reference sequence). CDR3 loop: CASSLWGADGYTF. The DNA of the CDR3 is TGTGCCAGCAGCCTTTGGGGGGCGGATGGCTACACCTTC.

The rearrangement joins TRBV5-4 to TRBJ1-2; D not resolved. Trimming removed 1 base at V and 2 bases at J, with 6 bases between. This CDR3 contains 13 residues. Germline CDR1 and CDR2: SGHNT and YYREEE (reference sequence). CDR3 protein: CASSLNRNYGYTF. The CDR3 region has the DNA TGTGCCAGCAGCTTGAACAGAAACTATGGCTACACCTTC.

V and J are TRBV5-4 and TRBJ1-2; 10 nucleotides align to TRBD1. Germline trimming cut 3 bases from V and 8 bases from J; bases unmatched to any gene: 10. Germline values: CDR1 SGHNT, CDR2 YYREEE (reference sequence). There are 15 residues in the CDR3. The CDR3 loop is CASSSPKSTGGGYTF. DNA of the CDR3: TGTGCCAGCAGCTCACCCAAATCGACAGGGGGCGGCTACACCTTC.

This chain connects TRBV6-5 to TRBJ1-1; possible D gene TRBD1, 5 bases. CDR3 length: 14 amino acids. Trimming took off 7 bases at V and 2 bases at J, with 14 bases between the two ends. CDR1 MNHEY and CDR2 SVGAGI come from the germline V gene. The CDR3 reads CASTAAGPNTEAFF. The DNA of the CDR3 is TGTGCCAGCACCGCGGCAGGGCCAAACACTGAAGCTTTCTTT.

The chain uses TRBV10-3 and TRBJ2-7; possible D gene TRBD2, 7 bases. This CDR3 is built from 17 residues. Trimming shortened V by 11 bases and J by 5 bases, and 31 bases separated the two germline ends. The V gene's germline CDR1 is ENHRY and CDR2 SYGVKD. The CDR3 nucleotides read TGTGCCCGCCGGGGGGCCCGAGAACAGGGCCACTCTGACGAGCAGTACTTC. Amino acids: CARRGAREQGHSDEQYF.

This clone came up a few times. The genes are TRBV4-2 and TRBJ1-6; 7 bases line up with TRBD1. This CDR3 has 17 residues. V lost 0 bases, J lost 9 bases, and 11 bases stayed unmatched. CDR1 and CDR2 from the germline V gene are LGHNA and YNFKEQ. CDR3 in amino acids: CASSQDPRTGAVSPLHF. The CDR3, as DNA: TGTGCCAGCAGCCAAGATCCCCGGACAGGTGCGGTTTCACCCCTCCACTTT.

The chain carries TRBV18 and TRBJ1-6, with 9 positions matching TRBD1. The junction had 11 bases not matched to a gene; V was cut back by 4 bases and J by 10 bases. The CDR3 covers 16 residues. From germline, CDR1 is KGHSH and CDR2 LQKENI. CDR3 amino acids: CASSLSRDRAYSPLHF. CDR3 sequence (DNA): TGTGCCAGCTCACTATCCCGGGACAGGGCCTACTCACCCCTCCACTTT.

This clone was seen a handful of times. This chain joins TRBV28 and TRBJ2-1; 14 bases map to TRBD2. The V segment lost 3 bases and the J segment 6 bases; nucleotides outside the gene matches: 4. The CDR3 has 16 amino acids. Per germline, CDR1 MDHEN and CDR2 SYDVKM. The DNA of the CDR3 is TGTGCCAGCAGTTTGACTAGCGGGAGGGGGACCAATGAGCAGTTCTTC. It specifies CASSLTSGRGTNEQFF.

The V gene is TRBV6-5, the J gene TRBJ1-3; D uncertain. Trimming removed 3 bases at V and 4 bases at J, with 7 bases between. From germline, CDR1 is MNHEY and CDR2 SVGAGI. The CDR3 loop spans 13 amino acids. In DNA form, the CDR3 reads TGTGCCAGCAGTTATCTACAGGGAAACACCATATATTTT. This encodes CASSYLQGNTIYF.

This chain connects TRBV5-6 to TRBJ2-1; 10 bases are shared with TRBD1. The germline V gene encodes CDR1 SGHDT and CDR2 YYEEEE. The CDR3 runs to 19 residues. V was clipped by 1 base and J by 0 bases; unmatched bases: 10. The CDR3 here is CASSLKAGQGTYSYNEQFF. In nucleotides, the CDR3 is TGTGCCAGCAGCTTGAAGGCGGGACAGGGGACCTACTCCTACAATGAGCAGTTCTTC.